Listed below are T cell receptor beta chains from one sample, sequenced in a study of blood T cell repertoires in COVID-19. The protocol was immunoSEQ multiplex PCR, while the TCRdb copy is restricted to in-frame clones and leaves out a portion. The sample includes around 160,000 clones, 78% of them seen just once. Sequenced sample: peripheral blood. These receptors came from a woman older than 75 with acute or convalescent COVID-19. The CDR3 runs from the conserved cysteine through the conserved F or W.

v_call cdr3_aa
TRBV10-1 CASSGANYNEQFF
TRBV6-6 CASSGRGGRTDTQYF
TRBV7-8 CASSFWAETQYF
TRBV3-1/TRBV3-2 CASARGPGELFF
TRBV7-2 CASSLGQVGQSEQFF
TRBV18 CASSPQPQGKGTEAFF
TRBV28 CASSRLGPNEKLFF
TRBV20-1 CSASVDSVGYTF
TRBV3-1/TRBV3-2 CASSQGSGGNQPQHF
TRBV5-1 CASSPGRASGGTDTQYF
TRBV7-9 CASSLGQGPQETQYF
TRBV11-2 CASSPEAGGNGYEQYF
TRBV5-4 CASSERQGSYGYTF
TRBV6-2/TRBV6-3 CASSQDRGVTYEQYF
TRBV7-2 CASSSSGANTGELFF
TRBV2 CASKTSTFSYEQYF
TRBV18 CASSRDRGNTEAFF
TRBV29-1 CSVATGTGVNQPQHF
TRBV6-5 CASSYSPGKSYEQYF
TRBV14 CASSQDPQYGYTF
TRBV7-9 CASSLGGLAGAGTGELFF
TRBV10-2 CASSGTTSGSSYEQYF
TRBV10-1 CASTGTGGEEAFF
TRBV5-4 CASSLGGHEQYF
TRBV6-5 CASSYSSMDSYEQYF
TRBV16 CASSPRGMNTEAFF
TRBV2 CASRRETGELFF
TRBV18 CASSPQQGTGNTIYF
TRBV4-1 CASSPDRGVGYTF
TRBV7-3 CASSFQGRLETQYF
TRBV5-8 CASRTGGHSTEAFF
TRBV21-1 CASSSPRDRLLF
TRBV4-1 CASSQLQGISTEAFF
TRBV5-4 CASSLKAGGRMAQETQYF
TRBV7-3 CASSLAVTSYEQYF
TRBV5-4 CASSLDRRTVDGYTF
TRBV5-1 CASKNRGLGNYGYTF
TRBV19 CASSIGDSRIEQYF
TRBV12-5 CASGFLGGTEAFF
TRBV5-1 CASRRIGGNTGELFF
TRBV9 CASSPQRTTGAGANVLTF
TRBV27 CASSTYRGPRAKNIQYF
TRBV5-1 CASSFSGSKNGELFF
TRBV7-8 CASSLEVQTGNTIYF
TRBV13 CASSQRRFSYEQYF
TRBV19 CASSRPGQGTYEQYF
TRBV27 CASSLRQGESPLHF
TRBV6-6 CASTRTGGDQPQHF
TRBV7-2 CASSLGDFSNQPQHF
TRBV24-1 CATSPAGTGVPGANVLTF
TRBV5-1 CASSLYPGLNYGYTF
TRBV15 CATSTRGSSYNEQFF
TRBV11-1 CASSLAGSNYNEQFF
TRBV5-1 CASKPSGPRSQHNEQFF
TRBV5-8 CASSPLSLSTDTQYF